This is a list of T cell receptor beta chains from one sample in a study of T cells in Graves' hyperthyroidism and ophthalmopathy. TCRdb reprocessed the multiplex PCR reads with MiXCR, giving one entry per CDR3 protein. The data show about 700,000 distinct CDR3 sequences, with 11% to 15% seen just once and roughly a tenth held by the top ten. Source material: blood. These receptors all come from a woman younger than 35 with Graves' hyperthyroidism. CDR3s include the opening cysteine and the closing phenylalanine or tryptophan. A D gene is named only where the DNA matches it firmly. Part of the rows lack a size; the others show once, few, many or a class for expanded clones.

clone size,V gene,J gene,D gene,CDR3 protein,CDR3 DNA
NA,TRBV6-2/TRBV6-3,TRBJ2-7,NA,CASSPNPIAYEQYF,TGTGCCAGCAGCCCGAACCCTATCGCCTACGAGCAGTACTTC
many,TRBV24-1,TRBJ1-2,TRBD1,CATSDRDGYTF,TGTGCCACCAGCGACAGGGATGGCTACACCTTC
many,TRBV20-1,TRBJ1-5,TRBD1,CSARRQGKGNQPQHF,TGCAGTGCTAGAAGACAGGGGAAGGGCAATCAGCCCCAGCATTTT
few,TRBV10-3,TRBJ2-6,NA,CAISGGTGANVLTF,TGTGCCATCAGTGGCGGGACTGGGGCCAACGTCCTGACTTTC
many,TRBV6-5,TRBJ2-2,TRBD2,CASSYTSGAGELFF,TGTGCCAGCAGTTACACTAGCGGGGCCGGGGAGCTGTTTTTT
many,TRBV24-1,TRBJ2-1,NA,CATSDSGTHAFNEQFF,TGTGCCACCAGTGACTCCGGGACTCACGCGTTCAATGAGCAGTTCTTC
few,TRBV29-1,TRBJ1-4,NA,CSVARRVREKLFF,TGCAGCGTTGCACGGCGGGTTAGAGAAAAACTGTTTTTT
many,TRBV28,TRBJ1-2,TRBD1,CASSQGQMYGYTF,TGTGCCAGCAGCCAGGGACAGATGTATGGCTACACCTTC
many,TRBV28,TRBJ2-3,TRBD1,CASSFFPPRQGADTQYF,TGTGCCAGCAGTTTTTTTCCCCCCCGACAGGGGGCAGATACGCAGTATTTT
many,TRBV7-2,TRBJ2-1,TRBD2,CASSLVGTTIPYNEQFF,TGTGCCAGCAGCTTAGTTGGGACTACCATCCCATACAATGAGCAGTTCTTC
NA,TRBV2,TRBJ2-4,NA,CASSDHGGKNIQYF,TGTGCCAGCAGTGACCACGGGGGCAAAAACATTCAGTACTTC
few,TRBV27,TRBJ2-6,TRBD2,CASSLRFSGVSGANVLTF,TGTGCCAGCAGTTTGAGGTTTAGCGGGGTCTCTGGGGCCAACGTCCTGACTTTC
few,TRBV7-2,TRBJ1-6,NA,CASSLGTWGNSPLHF,TGTGCCAGCAGCCTCGGGACCTGGGGTAATTCACCCCTCCACTTT
many,TRBV7-9,TRBJ2-7,NA,CASSLGDRIYEQYF,TGTGCCAGCAGCTTAGGGGACCGGATCTACGAGCAGTACTTC
many,TRBV18,TRBJ2-3,NA,CASSRDWSDTQYF,TGTGCCAGCTCGCGGGATTGGTCGGATACGCAGTATTTT
NA,TRBV29-1,TRBJ1-1,NA,CSVDPETEAFF,TGCAGCGTCGACCCGGAGACTGAAGCTTTCTTT
few,TRBV3-1,TRBJ1-6,TRBD1,CASSRGAGGVSPLHF,TGTGCCAGCAGCCGGGGGGCAGGGGGCGTTTCACCCCTCCACTTT
NA,TRBV5-1,TRBJ2-7,TRBD1,CASSSHRQGTAPADEQYF,TGCGCCAGCAGCTCCCACAGACAGGGGACCGCACCGGCCGACGAGCAGTACTTC
many,TRBV2,TRBJ2-3,NA,CASSAFGDTQYF,TGTGCCAGCAGTGCCTTCGGAGATACGCAGTATTTT
NA,TRBV30,TRBJ1-5,NA,CAWTPTGGQPQHF,TGTGCCTGGACCCCAACGGGGGGTCAGCCCCAGCATTTT
few,TRBV19,TRBJ2-2,NA,CASSMQANTGELFF,TGTGCCAGTAGTATGCAGGCGAACACCGGGGAGCTGTTTTTT
few,TRBV6-2/TRBV6-3,TRBJ1-1,NA,CASPPNGDTEAFF,TGTGCCAGCCCCCCTAACGGGGACACTGAAGCTTTCTTT
many,TRBV7-9,TRBJ2-3,TRBD2,CASSGRLAGERDTQYF,TGTGCCAGCAGCGGACGACTAGCGGGAGAAAGAGATACGCAGTATTTT
many,TRBV28,TRBJ2-2,NA,CASSPLASLGTPRSTGELFF,TGTGCCAGCAGTCCACTTGCGTCTCTCGGGACACCAAGGAGCACCGGGGAGCTGTTTTTT
many,TRBV7-8,TRBJ2-1,NA,CASSMDTTNEQFF,TGTGCCAGCAGCATGGACACTACCAATGAGCAGTTCTTC
NA,TRBV30,TRBJ2-4,NA,CAWSDDLAKNIQYF,TGTGCCTGGAGTGACGATCTAGCCAAAAACATTCAGTACTTC
many,TRBV30,TRBJ2-3,NA,CAWRQLGNTDTQYF,TGTGCCTGGAGGCAACTAGGAAACACAGATACGCAGTATTTT
NA,TRBV18,TRBJ2-1,NA,CASSSRVVNEQFF,TGTGCCAGCTCATCCCGGGTCGTCAATGAGCAGTTCTTC
NA,TRBV7-9,TRBJ2-4,TRBD1,CASRPGTGEAKNIQYF,TGTGCCAGCAGACCGGGGACAGGGGAAGCCAAAAACATTCAGTACTTC